The 16 T cell receptor beta chains listed next were all sequenced from one sample in a study of human T cells and chemical hapten exposure (dated by TCRdb to the early 2020s). Library preparation used RACE. Sequencing was carried out with a NextSeq 500. Starting from the raw public reads, TCRdb applied fastp trimming at Q25, assembled clones with MiXCR and retained in-frame beta chains. Each record represents a unique CDR3 protein, reported with the most common genes and DNA among its rows. In all, the sample holds approximately 120,000 distinct CDR3 sequences, and roughly a tenth of those were seen once. The ten most abundant clones make up approximately 3% of the sample. In light of the paper, this sample's time point label describes: patch test 2, 6 weeks after DPC sensitization. Interpreted using the paper, the treatment or condition label stands for: therapeutic diphenylcyclopropenone sensitization with weekly scalp DPC.

Here the sequenced sample was whole blood, taken in connection with sensitization to the hapten diphenylcyclopropenone (DPC). These receptors came from a woman in her 40s with alopecia areata. Some clones in this sample may be carry-over from other donors' samples.

This clonotype was counted between two and nine times. The chain uses TRBV7-6 and TRBJ2-3; a possible D gene is TRBD2 (5 bases). This CDR3 contains 14 residues. V was cut by 5 bases and J by 4 bases, with 13 bases left in between. Germline V gene lookup returns CDR1 SGHVS and CDR2 FNYEAQ. The CDR3 loop reads CASSRPGGSDTQYF. The CDR3 bases are TGTGCCAGCAGCCGGCCCGGCGGGTCAGATACGCAGTATTTT.

This clonotype was counted ten times or more. The chain couples TRBV5-4 to TRBJ1-2; the match to TRBD1 covers 7 bases. Trimming took 3 bases from V and 6 from J; bases not matched to a gene: 5. Germline CDR1 SGHNT, CDR2 YYREEE (reference sequence). The CDR3 is 13 residues long. CDR3 amino acids: CASSYTGVNGYTF. The CDR3 nucleotides read TGTGCCAGCAGCTACACAGGGGTTAATGGCTACACCTTC.

This clonotype has a count of ten or more. J is TRBJ1-4 and V is TRBV3-1; no clear D gene. Between the trimmed V and J ends, which lost 5 bases and 3 bases, there was a span of 10 bases. This CDR3 region has 14 residues. Germline V gives CDR1 LGHDT, CDR2 YNNKEL (reference sequence). CDR3 protein: CASSSSLANEKLFF. CDR3 nucleotides: TGTGCCAGCAGCTCTTCGCTAGCTAATGAAAAACTGTTTTTT. Full variable domain (remainder filled in from reference TRBV3-1 and TRBJ1-4): DTAVSQTPKYLVTQMGNDKSIKCEQNLGHDTMYWYKQDSKKFLKIMFSYNNKELIINETVPNRFSPKSPDKAHLNLHINSLELGDSAVYFCASSSSLANEKLFFGSGTQLSVL.

This clonotype was seen more than once but under ten times. This chain connects TRBV4-3 to TRBJ1-4; maybe TRBD1 (5 bases). V lost 4 bases and J lost 2, with 8 bases in between. The CDR3 runs to 14 residues. The germline CDR1 and CDR2 sequences are LGHNA and YSLEER. This CDR3 is CASSPGRTNEKLFF. CDR3 in DNA: TGCGCCAGCAGCCCGGGACGGACTAATGAAAAACTGTTTTTT.

This clonotype was seen a few times. Relative to the germline gene, one junction end is altered; a read error may explain this. This chain joins TRBV7-3 and TRBJ2-2; unclear D gene. There are 14 residues in the CDR3. Per germline, CDR1 SGHTA and CDR2 FQGTGA. The CDR3 spells CASSSPESTRELFF. In DNA form, the CDR3 reads TGTGCCAGCAGCTCCCCCGAGAGCACCAGGGAGCTGTTTTTT.

This chain links TRBV29-1 with TRBJ2-3; D call uncertain. The germline gives CDR1 SQVTM, CDR2 ANQGSEA. V lost 5 bases and J 5 bases, leaving 5 bases between the germline ends. This CDR3 has 10 amino acids. The CDR3 sequence: CSVRVDTQYF. Here the CDR3 DNA reads TGCAGCGTTCGGGTAGATACGCAGTATTTT.

This clonotype came up many times. The V and J genes are TRBV6-5 and TRBJ2-5, with 14 bases lining up with TRBD2. Germline loops: CDR1 MNHEY, CDR2 SVGAGI. Trimming at V came to 6 bases and at J to 1 base, leaving 7 bases not matched to a gene. The CDR3 runs to 17 residues. The chain's CDR3 is CASSSGLAGGLQETQYF. In DNA, the CDR3 is TGTGCCAGCAGCTCCGGACTAGCGGGGGGCCTCCAAGAGACCCAGTACTTC.

This clonotype was recorded at least ten times. This rearrangement joins TRBV7-9 to TRBJ1-2; 10 bases fit TRBD1. The germline gives CDR1 SEHNR, CDR2 FQNEAQ (reference sequence). The CDR3 covers 16 residues. V lost 3 bases and J lost 4; bases outside the gene matches: 8. For the CDR3, the DNA is TGTGCCAGCAGCTTCCTGGACAGGGGGGATACCTATGGCTACACCTTC. Protein: CASSFLDRGDTYGYTF. The full variable domain, in which reference TRBV7-9 and TRBJ1-2 provide the parts outside the CDR3, is DTGVSQNPRHKITKRGQNVTFRCDPISEHNRLYWYRQTLGQGPEFLTYFQNEAQLEKSRLLSDRFSAERPKGSFSTLEIQRTEQGDSAMYLCASSFLDRGDTYGYTFGSGTRLTVV.

This clonotype was seen many times. The genes are TRBV25-1 and TRBJ2-3; TRBD2 aligns across 12 bases. The CDR3 is 16 amino acids. V lost 3 bases to trimming and J lost 3 bases; unmatched junction nucleotides: 4. Germline V gives CDR1 MGHDK, CDR2 SYGVNS. The CDR3 DNA follows: TGTGCCAGCAGTGATTTTCTAGCGGGGGGGACAGATACGCAGTATTTT. Encoded protein: CASSDFLAGGTDTQYF. Full variable domain (outside the CDR3, taken from reference TRBV25-1 and TRBJ2-3): EADIYQTPRYLVIGTGKKITLECSQTMGHDKMYWYQQDPGMELHLIHYSYGVNSTEKGDLSSESTVSRIRTEHFPLTLESARPSHTSQYLCASSDFLAGGTDTQYFGPGTRLTVL.

This clonotype was observed at least ten times. The genes are TRBV5-1 and TRBJ2-6; weak D call: TRBD1 (6 bases). The V gene's germline CDR1 is SGHRS and CDR2 YFSETQ. With 0 bases removed from V and 0 bases from J, the gap between germline ends came to 10 bases. This CDR3 is built from 17 residues. CDR3 sequence (DNA): TGCGCCAGCAGCTTGGGACAGGTTAACTCTGGGGCCAACGTCCTGACTTTC. It yields the protein CASSLGQVNSGANVLTF.

This clonotype was found many times. The chain couples TRBV28 to TRBJ1-5, with 7 bases matching TRBD1. The CDR3 is 15 residues long. Germline V gene data show CDR1 as MDHEN and CDR2 as SYDVKM. V lost 4 bases and J lost 1; bases outside the gene matches: 4. CDR3 sequence: CASSSGGYSNQPQHF. In nucleotides, the CDR3 is TGTGCCAGCAGTTCAGGGGGATACAGCAATCAGCCCCAGCATTTT.

Concerning this clonotype: The final CDR3 position lacks the conserved phenylalanine or tryptophan, pointing to a likely read error. The chain joins TRBV18 to TRBJ2-1; 7 positions agree with TRBD1. This CDR3 is built from 15 residues. Germline V gene data show CDR1 as KGHSH and CDR2 as LQKENI. With V trimmed by 2 bases and J by 4 bases, 5 bases remained unmatched. The CDR3 protein is CASSPSGTVYNEQFL. The CDR3 coding sequence is TGTGCCAGCTCACCATCCGGGACAGTATACAATGAGCAGTTCCTC.

This chain joins TRBV29-1 and TRBJ2-5, with 9 bases aligning to TRBD2. Trimming removed 4 bases from V and 1 base from J; junction bases left unmatched: 4. Germline CDR1 reads SQVTM; CDR2 reads ANQGSEA. CDR3 length: 14 residues. The CDR3 nucleotides are TGCAGCGTTGGCGGTAGCGGGGGCCAAGAGACCCAGTACTTC. Amino acids: CSVGGSGGQETQYF.

This clonotype appeared many times. The CDR3 protein is CASSQAPSGPETQYF. The CDR3 region has the DNA TGCGCCAGCAGCCAAGCGCCTAGCGGACCCGAGACCCAGTACTTC. V is TRBV4-1 and J is TRBJ2-5, with 7 bases identical to TRBD2. V trimming: 1 base; J trimming: 5 bases; junction bases outside the gene matches: 7. The CDR3 contains 15 residues. The V gene's germline CDR1 is MGHRA and CDR2 YSYEKL.

The chain has TRBV5-4 and TRBJ1-2; D gene uncertain. This CDR3 spans 13 amino acids. V dropped 4 bases and J dropped 2 bases, with 9 bases sitting between them. Germline V gives CDR1 SGHNT, CDR2 YYREEE (reference sequence). The DNA for the CDR3 is TGTGCCAGCAGCATTACAGAAAACTATGGCTACACCTTC. This sequence encodes CASSITENYGYTF.

Points on this clonotype: It may be a read error: a sequence one base away is much more abundant. V is TRBV6-2 or TRBV6-3 and J is TRBJ2-6; possible D gene TRBD1, 6 bases. Germline V lookup: CDR1 MNHEY, CDR2 SVGEGT. The CDR3 is made up of 15 amino acids. The CDR3 loop reads CVSSRQVPGANVLTF. The CDR3, as DNA: TGTGTCAGCAGTAGACAGGTACCTGGGGCCAACGTCCTGACTTTC.